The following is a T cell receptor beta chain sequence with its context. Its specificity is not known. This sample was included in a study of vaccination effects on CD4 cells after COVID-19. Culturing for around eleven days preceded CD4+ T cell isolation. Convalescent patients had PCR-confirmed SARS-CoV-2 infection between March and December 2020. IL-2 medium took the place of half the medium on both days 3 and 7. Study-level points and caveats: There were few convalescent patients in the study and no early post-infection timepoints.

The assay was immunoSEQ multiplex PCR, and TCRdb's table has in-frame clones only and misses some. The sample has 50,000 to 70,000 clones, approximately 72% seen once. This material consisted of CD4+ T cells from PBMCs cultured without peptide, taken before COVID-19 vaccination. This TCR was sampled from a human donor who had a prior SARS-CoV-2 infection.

DNA for the CDR3: TGCAGCGTTCAATACAGGGGGCAGGCGAACACTGAAGCTTTCTTT. Protein product: CSVQYRGQANTEAFF. The V call is TRBV29-1, the J call TRBJ1-1, with 9 bases that match TRBD1. The germline V gene has CDR1 SQVTM and CDR2 ANQGSEA. The CDR3 is 15 amino acids. V was clipped by 5 bases and J by 1 base; unmatched bases: 8.